This entry lists 16 T cell receptor beta chains sequenced from one sample in a study of blood T cells in healthy people across ages. For the second PCR, which ran for about 6 to 11 cycles, a sample-barcoded 5' primer and a J-beta primer mix were used. TCRdb analysed the 5' RACE reads with MiXCR anew, one entry per CDR3 protein. This table holds roughly 1.6 million distinct CDR3 sequences, about 35% found once. What was sequenced was blood. These receptors came from a woman aged 25-40 years in good health.

The rearrangement uses TRBV5-5 and TRBJ1-5; no reliable D call. The CDR3 is 14 residues long. From germline, CDR1 is SGHKS and CDR2 YYEKEE (reference sequence). Trimming stripped 1 base from V and 9 bases from J, with 14 bases between. CDR3 DNA: TGTGCCAGCAGCTTGCGTCTCCCCGGGCGGCCCCAGCATTTT. Its protein product is CASSLRLPGRPQHF.

This clonotype was detected only a few times. The gene calls are TRBV20-1 and TRBJ2-5; TRBD2 is a possible D gene (5 bases). V lost 3 bases, J lost 5 bases, and 13 bases lay in between. Germline V gene data show CDR1 as DFQATT and CDR2 as SNEGSKA (reference sequence). The CDR3 consists of 13 residues. The CDR3: CSARIDRGETQYF. In DNA form, the CDR3 reads TGCAGTGCTAGGATAGACCGAGGGGAGACCCAGTACTTC.

The sample holds many counts of this clonotype. V and J are TRBV5-1 and TRBJ2-1; D gene uncertain. The CDR3 sequence is 15 residues long. Per germline, CDR1 SGHRS and CDR2 YFSETQ. V lost 0 bases and J lost 0, with 7 bases in between. The chain's CDR3 is CASSLEQSSYNEQFF. Written as DNA, the CDR3 is TGCGCCAGCAGCTTGGAACAAAGCTCCTACAATGAGCAGTTCTTC. Looking up the rest from reference TRBV5-1 and TRBJ2-1 gives the full variable domain: KAGVTQTPRYLIKTRGQQVTLSCSPISGHRSVSWYQQTPGQGLQFLFEYFSETQRNKGNFPGRFSGRQFSNSRSEMNVSTLELGDSALYLCASSLEQSSYNEQFFGPGTRLTVL.

This chain connects TRBV5-1 to TRBJ2-5; D might be TRBD2 (5 bases). The V and J ends lost 4 bases and 4 bases respectively, with 17 bases between them. Germline V CDR1 and CDR2: SGHRS, YFSETQ. This CDR3 is 15 amino acids long. The CDR3 reads CASSLLPGRGETQYF. CDR3 bases: TGCGCCAGCAGCCTCCTCCCGGGCCGGGGAGAGACCCAGTACTTC.

The V call is TRBV28, the J call TRBJ2-1, with D tentatively TRBD1 or TRBD2 (5 bases each). Germline lookup yields CDR1 MDHEN and CDR2 SYDVKM. The CDR3 runs 14 residues. V gave up 6 bases and J gave up 7 bases, with 16 bases separating them. CDR3 sequence reads: CASRTGTVLNEQFF. In DNA, the CDR3 is TGTGCCAGCAGGACCGGGACGGTCTTGAATGAGCAGTTCTTC.

V is TRBV20-1 and J is TRBJ1-1, with 7 nucleotides matching TRBD1. V lost 6 bases to trimming and J lost 0 bases; unmatched junction nucleotides: 1. The CDR3 consists of 12 residues. CDR1 DFQATT and CDR2 SNEGSKA come from the germline V gene (reference sequence). CDR3 protein: CSAGGMNTEAFF. CDR3 sequence (DNA): TGCAGTGCAGGGGGCATGAACACTGAAGCTTTCTTT.

A remark on this clonotype: A much larger clone sits a single nucleotide away, making a read error possible. The chain recombines TRBV7-9 with TRBJ2-7; 7 bases line up with TRBD2. CDR3 length: 20 amino acids. In germline, CDR1 is SEHNR, CDR2 FQNEAQ (reference sequence). The V and J ends lost 6 bases and 3 bases, in that order; junction bases with no gene match: 26. DNA of the CDR3: TGTGCCAGCAGTTGCATCGGGACCTTCGGCGGGAGCCAGGTGGACTACGAGCAGTACTTC. Protein product: CASSCIGTFGGSQVDYEQYF.

This clonotype occurred many times. The genes are TRBV3-1 and TRBJ2-1; no firm D call. The CDR3 is 12 residues long. The V end lost 3 bases, the J end lost 5 bases, and 5 bases lay between the germline ends. Germline CDR1 reads LGHDT; CDR2 reads YNNKEL (reference sequence). This CDR3 reads CASSQGDNEQFF. The CDR3 region has the DNA TGTGCCAGCAGCCAGGGCGACAATGAGCAGTTCTTC.

This clonotype came up a few times. V gene TRBV6-1 combines with J gene TRBJ1-1; 7 bases agree with TRBD1. The CDR3 length is 14 residues. In germline, CDR1 is MNHNS, CDR2 SASEGT. With V trimmed by 6 bases and J by 4 bases, 8 bases remained unmatched. The CDR3 DNA reads as TGTGCCAGCAGAACCCAGGGGGAAGGCACTGAAGCTTTCTTT. Amino acids: CASRTQGEGTEAFF.

This clonotype occurred many times. The chain links TRBV29-1 to TRBJ2-1; D may be TRBD2 (6 bases). In germline, CDR1 is SQVTM, CDR2 ANQGSEA. V was pared by 4 bases and J by 4 bases, with 17 bases between. The CDR3 has 15 residues. The CDR3 loop is CSVGAPGETYNEQFF. CDR3 in DNA: TGCAGCGTTGGGGCCCCGGGGGAAACTTACAATGAGCAGTTCTTC.

This chain joins TRBV5-1 and TRBJ2-1, with 9 bases matching TRBD1. Trimming cost V 5 bases and J 4 bases; bases outside gene matches: 10. The length of the CDR3 is 16 residues. From germline, CDR1 is SGHRS and CDR2 YFSETQ. The CDR3 region has the DNA TGCGCCAGCAGTGGGGACAGGGCGGCATCGTACAATGAGCAGTTCTTC. This sequence encodes CASSGDRAASYNEQFF. The whole variable domain, remainder taken from reference TRBV5-1 and TRBJ2-1, is KAGVTQTPRYLIKTRGQQVTLSCSPISGHRSVSWYQQTPGQGLQFLFEYFSETQRNKGNFPGRFSGRQFSNSRSEMNVSTLELGDSALYLCASSGDRAASYNEQFFGPGTRLTVL.

This chain connects TRBV27 to TRBJ1-2; unclear D gene. V was clipped by 6 bases and J by 9 bases, with 17 bases between them. The CDR3 contains 13 residues. From germline, CDR1 is MNHEY and CDR2 SMNVEV (reference sequence). The chain's CDR3 is CASSPEGGWSYTF. The CDR3 region has the DNA TGTGCCAGCAGCCCAGAGGGTGGTTGGAGCTACACCTTC.

This clonotype appeared a few times. The V gene is TRBV4-2, the J gene TRBJ1-2, with 10 nucleotides matching TRBD1. The germline V gene encodes CDR1 LGHNA and CDR2 YNFKEQ. The CDR3 covers 15 residues. The V and J ends lost 0 bases and 4 bases, in that order; junction bases with no gene match: 2. This CDR3 is CASSQEGQGRYGYTF. The CDR3 region has the DNA TGTGCCAGCAGCCAAGAGGGACAGGGGCGCTATGGCTACACCTTC.

This clonotype was observed a few times. This chain connects TRBV30 to TRBJ1-2; D perhaps matches TRBD1 (6 bases). V was clipped by 4 bases and J by 6 bases, with 18 bases between them. The CDR3 contains 14 residues. The germline V gene encodes CDR1 GTSNPN and CDR2 SVGIG (reference sequence). This CDR3 reads CAWIMWGARDGYTF. The CDR3 DNA reads TGTGCCTGGATTATGTGGGGGGCAAGGGATGGCTACACCTTC.

V gene TRBV4-3 combines with J gene TRBJ2-5, with TRBD2 as a possible D gene (5 bases). CDR3 length: 13 amino acids. V was pared by 4 bases and J by 13 bases, with 19 bases between. Per the germline V gene, CDR1 is LGHNA and CDR2 is YSLEER. The CDR3 region has the DNA TGCGCCAGCAGCCCCCCTGGATCCGGGGTGCGGTACTTC. As protein: CASSPPGSGVRYF.

The chain is built from TRBV12-3 or TRBV12-4 and TRBJ2-7; D remains ambiguous. There are 15 residues in the CDR3. The V gene lost 0 bases and the J gene lost 0 bases, with 9 bases spanning the gap. The CDR3 sequence: CASSLALQPSYEQYF. In nucleotides, the CDR3 is TGTGCCAGCAGTTTAGCGTTGCAGCCCTCCTACGAGCAGTACTTC.